What follows are 24 T cell receptor beta chains derived from one specimen sequenced in a study of blood T cell repertoires in COVID-19. Assay used: immunoSEQ multiplex PCR; TCRdb lists only in-frame clones, some missing. The table has hundreds of thousands of clones, 82% seen once. Specimen: PBMCs or T cells enriched from blood (not recorded which). The origin of the receptors is a man in his forties who had been exposed to COVID-19.

This chain links TRBV30 with TRBJ2-3; no firm D call. Trimming removed 0 bases at V and 2 bases at J, with 12 bases between. The CDR3 totals 15 residues. Germline values: CDR1 GTSNPN, CDR2 SVGIG (reference sequence). The CDR3, as DNA: TGTGCCTGGAGTGTTGAACAGCTGACCACAGATACGCAGTATTTT. Its translation: CAWSVEQLTTDTQYF.

This rearrangement joins TRBV7-8 to TRBJ2-5; 9 bases map to TRBD2. Per germline, CDR1 SGHVS and CDR2 FQNEAQ. With 0 bases clipped from V and 3 bases from J, the junction kept 14 bases outside the gene matches. There are 19 residues in the CDR3. CDR3 DNA: TGTGCCAGCAGCTTAGCGCGGGGGGGGCGTCTAACTCCAGAAGAGACCCAGTACTTC. Translated, it gives CASSLARGGRLTPEETQYF.

V usage is TRBV6-5 and J usage is TRBJ1-6, with 7 nucleotides matching TRBD1. The CDR3 loop spans 13 amino acids. V shed 6 bases, J shed 9 bases, and the junction held 5 bases outside the gene matches. From germline, CDR1 is MNHEY and CDR2 SVGAGI. The CDR3 loop is CASRPDRASPLHF. In nucleotides, the CDR3 is TGTGCCAGCAGACCCGACAGGGCTTCACCCCTCCACTTT.

This chain links TRBV18 with TRBJ1-4; D not resolved. The CDR3 loop spans 15 amino acids. CDR1 and CDR2 (germline): KGHSH, LQKENI. Deletions cut 6 bases from V and 3 bases from J, with 14 bases between. The CDR3 DNA follows: TGTGCCAGCTCGCGAGGGCGGGTGGCTAATGAAAAACTGTTTTTT. Its protein product is CASSRGRVANEKLFF.

The CDR3 DNA reads as TGTGCCAGTAGTAGTCATATCGCGGGTCGAGAAAAAGATACGCAGTATTTT. It translates to CASSSHIAGREKDTQYF. The chain joins TRBV19 to TRBJ2-3; TRBD2 might be the D (5 bases). The length of the CDR3 is 17 residues. The ends were cut back, 4 bases at V and 5 bases at J, with 22 bases in the middle. CDR1 is LNHDA and CDR2 is SQIVND in the germline V gene (reference sequence).

The chain employs TRBV15 and TRBJ1-6; D might be TRBD1 (5 bases). Trimming shortened V by 3 bases and J by 7 bases, and 13 bases separated the two germline ends. CDR1 is LNHNV and CDR2 is YYDKDF in the germline V gene (reference sequence). This CDR3 is 15 amino acids long. The CDR3 region is CATSSEGAINSPLHF. The CDR3 DNA follows: TGTGCCACCAGCAGCGAAGGGGCCATCAATTCACCCCTCCACTTT.

The chain employs TRBV20-1 and TRBJ2-5; D perhaps matches TRBD1 (5 bases). The CDR3 loop spans 11 amino acids. The V end lost 0 bases, the J end lost 6 bases, and 5 bases lay between the germline ends. The germline V gene encodes CDR1 DFQATT and CDR2 SNEGSKA (reference sequence). The CDR3 region is CSAREGQTQYF. CDR3 nucleotide sequence: TGCAGTGCTAGAGAGGGGCAGACCCAGTACTTC.

J is TRBJ2-7 and V is TRBV7-9, with 7 positions matching TRBD1. Looked up from germline, CDR1 is SEHNR and CDR2 is FQNEAQ (reference sequence). The CDR3 runs to 15 residues. Trimming took 5 bases from V and 3 from J; bases not matched to a gene: 10. The CDR3 sequence: CASSGDRVINYEQYF. CDR3 nucleotides: TGTGCCAGCAGCGGCGACAGGGTAATCAACTACGAGCAGTACTTC.

The chain couples TRBV5-6 to TRBJ2-4; unclear D gene. The CDR3 length is 13 residues. Per germline, CDR1 SGHDT and CDR2 YYEEEE. Trimming pared 2 bases from V and 9 bases from J, leaving 12 bases between. This chain's CDR3 is CASSFDFLGIQYF. In DNA, the CDR3 is TGTGCCAGCAGCTTTGACTTCTTAGGCATTCAGTACTTC.

The chain recombines TRBV6-6 with TRBJ1-1; 7 nucleotides agree with TRBD1. V trimming: 5 bases; J trimming: 3 bases; junction bases outside the gene matches: 6. Looked up from germline, CDR1 is MNHNY and CDR2 is SVGAGI (reference sequence). This CDR3 is built from 14 residues. The CDR3 DNA sequence: TGTGCCAGCAGTCGGAACAGGGGTTACACTGAAGCTTTCTTT. As protein: CASSRNRGYTEAFF.

The chain's CDR3 is CASRPTRGGVSSGNTIYF. CDR3 nucleotides: TGTGCCAGCCGCCCAACCCGGGGAGGGGTCTCATCTGGAAACACCATATATTTT. The chain uses TRBV21-1 and TRBJ1-3. TRBV21-1 constitutes a pseudogene. The CDR3 loop spans 18 amino acids.

This clone was counted once. The chain recombines TRBV14 with TRBJ2-7, with D perhaps TRBD2 (5 bases). Trimming pared 0 bases from V and 0 bases from J, leaving 12 bases between. The CDR3 totals 16 residues. Per the germline V gene, CDR1 is SGHDN and CDR2 is FVKESK. The CDR3 sequence is CASSQDPDWSSYEQYF. For the CDR3, the DNA is TGTGCCAGCAGCCAAGATCCGGACTGGAGCTCCTACGAGCAGTACTTC.

V usage is TRBV20-1 and J usage is TRBJ1-2; no clear D gene. The CDR3 totals 11 residues. Per the germline V gene, CDR1 is DFQATT and CDR2 is SNEGSKA (reference sequence). The V end was cut by 4 bases, the J end by 2 bases, with 5 bases between. CDR3 residues: CSAIVNYGYTF. The CDR3 coding sequence is TGCAGTGCTATCGTCAACTATGGCTACACCTTC.

The chain joins TRBV12-5 to TRBJ1-6, with 10 bases that match TRBD1. The CDR3 covers 16 residues. Germline lookup yields CDR1 LGHNT and CDR2 FRNRAP. Germline trimming cut 2 bases from V and 9 bases from J; bases unmatched to any gene: 7. CDR3 protein: CASGLSVGQGSSPLHF. The CDR3 coding sequence is TGTGCTAGTGGTTTGTCGGTGGGACAGGGGTCTTCACCCCTCCACTTT.

CDR3 sequence (DNA): TGTGCCAGCAGCGTACGTCGGGAGTACCCCGCTGAGCAGTTCTTC. It codes for CASSVRREYPAEQFF. The V call is TRBV9, the J call TRBJ2-1, with TRBD2 as a possible D gene (6 bases). The germline V gene encodes CDR1 SGDLS and CDR2 YYNGEE. V was pared by 1 base and J by 9 bases, with 17 bases between. The CDR3 has 15 residues.

V and J are TRBV23-1 and TRBJ2-5, with 10 bases that match TRBD2. TRBV23-1 is recorded as an ORF, its role being uncertain. Germline trimming cut 2 bases from V and 0 bases from J; bases unmatched to any gene: 6. CDR3 length: 17 residues. DNA of the CDR3: TGCGCCAGCAGTCAAAAAACAGCGGGAGGGTACCAAGAGACCCAGTACTTC. It specifies CASSQKTAGGYQETQYF.

The rearrangement uses TRBV5-1 and TRBJ1-1, with 9 bases that match TRBD1. CDR3 size: 14 residues. The V and J ends lost 4 bases and 4 bases, in that order; junction bases with no gene match: 5. CDR1 is SGHRS, CDR2 YFSETQ, per germline. The CDR3 here is CASSLMTGGTEAFF. In DNA, the CDR3 is TGCGCCAGCAGCCTAATGACAGGGGGCACTGAAGCTTTCTTT.

The chain is built from TRBV24-1 and TRBJ2-2, with unresolved D. There are 14 residues in the CDR3. Trimming pared 4 bases from V and 6 bases from J, leaving 11 bases between. CDR1 and CDR2 (germline): KGHDR, SFDVKD. CDR3 region: CATSDPLLSGELFF. CDR3 in DNA: TGTGCCACCAGTGACCCCCTCTTGTCCGGGGAGCTGTTTTTT.

The V call is TRBV9, the J call TRBJ1-1; D remains ambiguous. CDR1 is SGDLS and CDR2 is YYNGEE in the germline V gene. The ends were cut back, 3 bases at V and 1 base at J, with 13 bases in the middle. The CDR3 totals 15 residues. CDR3 sequence reads: CASSAGSTQNTEAFF. The CDR3 bases are TGTGCCAGCAGCGCTGGCTCCACACAGAACACTGAAGCTTTCTTT. Variable domain in full (rest from reference TRBV9 and TRBJ1-1): DSGVTQTPKHLITATGQRVTLRCSPRSGDLSVYWYQQSLDQGLQFLIQYYNGEERAKGNILERFSAQQFPDLHSELNLSSLELGDSALYFCASSAGSTQNTEAFFGQGTRLTVV.

J is TRBJ1-3 and V is TRBV3-1 (or the pseudogene TRBV3-2); no clear D. CDR1 and CDR2 from the germline V gene are LGHDT and YNNKEL (reference sequence). CDR3 length: 16 residues. The V gene lost 0 bases and the J gene lost 4 bases, with 13 bases spanning the gap. DNA for the CDR3: TGTGCCAGCAGCCAAGATGGCACGTTCGCCGGAAACACCATATATTTT. It codes for CASSQDGTFAGNTIYF.

This clone appeared a single time. This chain links TRBV7-2 with TRBJ2-7; 9 bases are shared with TRBD1. V gave up 0 bases and J gave up 4 bases; unmatched junction bases: 4. The CDR3 is made up of 15 amino acids. The V gene's germline CDR1 is SGHTA and CDR2 FQGNSA. The CDR3 bases are TGTGCCAGCAGCTTAGCGGGACAGGGTCTTTACGAGCAGTACTTC. It is translated as CASSLAGQGLYEQYF.

This clone was seen only a few times. The V and J genes are TRBV5-1 and TRBJ2-3; the match to TRBD2 covers 12 bases. CDR3 size: 16 residues. J lost 5 bases, V lost 0 bases, and 4 bases had no gene match. Germline CDR1 and CDR2: SGHRS and YFSETQ. The CDR3 DNA sequence: TGCGCCAGCAGCTTGGGGGCTAGCGGGAGGGGAGATACGCAGTATTTT. Translation: CASSLGASGRGDTQYF. The whole variable domain, remainder taken from reference TRBV5-1 and TRBJ2-3, is KAGVTQTPRYLIKTRGQQVTLSCSPISGHRSVSWYQQTPGQGLQFLFEYFSETQRNKGNFPGRFSGRQFSNSRSEMNVSTLELGDSALYLCASSLGASGRGDTQYFGPGTRLTVL.

The chain combines TRBV12-3 or TRBV12-4 with TRBJ2-1; D unclear. The CDR3 has 11 residues. V lost 11 bases and J lost 5, with 10 bases in between. CDR3 sequence (DNA): TGTGCCGCCCGGCGGAACAATGAGCAGTTCTTC. It encodes CAARRNNEQFF.

This clone was detected a few times. CDR3 in amino acids: CASSREIGETQYF. In DNA form, the CDR3 reads TGTGCCAGCAGTCGCGAGATTGGAGAGACCCAGTACTTC. This chain uses TRBV12-3 or TRBV12-4 with TRBJ2-5; D not resolved. The CDR3 contains 13 residues. Trimming shortened V by 5 bases and J by 4 bases, and 11 bases separated the two germline ends.